The clone carrying this T cell receptor (beta chain) came up many times. It was the library that attached unique molecular identifiers to individual cDNA molecules. TCRdb reprocessed the RACE reads via MiXCR and lists one record per CDR3 protein. The sample records fewer than 50,000 distinct CDR3 sequences, more than 3% being singletons. Sample time point: patch test 1, 2 weeks after DPC sensitization. Treatment meaning: therapeutic diphenylcyclopropenone sensitization with weekly scalp DPC. Researchers extracted total RNA from unfractionated whole blood. Donation of samples came from alopecia patients who were 18 to 70 years old and suitable for DPC. The data stem from a study of human T cells and chemical hapten exposure. Study-wide background: The study patch tested 0.01% DPC on the upper back and read results at 6 days.

The clonotype comes from a man aged 50-59 years with alopecia areata. Some clones in this sample may be carry-over from other donors' samples. The sample was whole blood, taken in connection with sensitization to the hapten diphenylcyclopropenone (DPC).

The CDR3 bases are TGCGCCAGCAGCCCCCCGTACGGGGTTCGGGCCTATAATTCACCCCTCCACTTT. Its protein is CASSPPYGVRAYNSPLHF. The V call is TRBV4-1, the J call TRBJ1-6; D not certain. The germline V and J ends were trimmed by 4 bases and 2 bases, with 18 bases remaining between them. The CDR3 extends over 18 amino acids. CDR1 and CDR2 from the germline V gene are MGHRA and YSYEKL.